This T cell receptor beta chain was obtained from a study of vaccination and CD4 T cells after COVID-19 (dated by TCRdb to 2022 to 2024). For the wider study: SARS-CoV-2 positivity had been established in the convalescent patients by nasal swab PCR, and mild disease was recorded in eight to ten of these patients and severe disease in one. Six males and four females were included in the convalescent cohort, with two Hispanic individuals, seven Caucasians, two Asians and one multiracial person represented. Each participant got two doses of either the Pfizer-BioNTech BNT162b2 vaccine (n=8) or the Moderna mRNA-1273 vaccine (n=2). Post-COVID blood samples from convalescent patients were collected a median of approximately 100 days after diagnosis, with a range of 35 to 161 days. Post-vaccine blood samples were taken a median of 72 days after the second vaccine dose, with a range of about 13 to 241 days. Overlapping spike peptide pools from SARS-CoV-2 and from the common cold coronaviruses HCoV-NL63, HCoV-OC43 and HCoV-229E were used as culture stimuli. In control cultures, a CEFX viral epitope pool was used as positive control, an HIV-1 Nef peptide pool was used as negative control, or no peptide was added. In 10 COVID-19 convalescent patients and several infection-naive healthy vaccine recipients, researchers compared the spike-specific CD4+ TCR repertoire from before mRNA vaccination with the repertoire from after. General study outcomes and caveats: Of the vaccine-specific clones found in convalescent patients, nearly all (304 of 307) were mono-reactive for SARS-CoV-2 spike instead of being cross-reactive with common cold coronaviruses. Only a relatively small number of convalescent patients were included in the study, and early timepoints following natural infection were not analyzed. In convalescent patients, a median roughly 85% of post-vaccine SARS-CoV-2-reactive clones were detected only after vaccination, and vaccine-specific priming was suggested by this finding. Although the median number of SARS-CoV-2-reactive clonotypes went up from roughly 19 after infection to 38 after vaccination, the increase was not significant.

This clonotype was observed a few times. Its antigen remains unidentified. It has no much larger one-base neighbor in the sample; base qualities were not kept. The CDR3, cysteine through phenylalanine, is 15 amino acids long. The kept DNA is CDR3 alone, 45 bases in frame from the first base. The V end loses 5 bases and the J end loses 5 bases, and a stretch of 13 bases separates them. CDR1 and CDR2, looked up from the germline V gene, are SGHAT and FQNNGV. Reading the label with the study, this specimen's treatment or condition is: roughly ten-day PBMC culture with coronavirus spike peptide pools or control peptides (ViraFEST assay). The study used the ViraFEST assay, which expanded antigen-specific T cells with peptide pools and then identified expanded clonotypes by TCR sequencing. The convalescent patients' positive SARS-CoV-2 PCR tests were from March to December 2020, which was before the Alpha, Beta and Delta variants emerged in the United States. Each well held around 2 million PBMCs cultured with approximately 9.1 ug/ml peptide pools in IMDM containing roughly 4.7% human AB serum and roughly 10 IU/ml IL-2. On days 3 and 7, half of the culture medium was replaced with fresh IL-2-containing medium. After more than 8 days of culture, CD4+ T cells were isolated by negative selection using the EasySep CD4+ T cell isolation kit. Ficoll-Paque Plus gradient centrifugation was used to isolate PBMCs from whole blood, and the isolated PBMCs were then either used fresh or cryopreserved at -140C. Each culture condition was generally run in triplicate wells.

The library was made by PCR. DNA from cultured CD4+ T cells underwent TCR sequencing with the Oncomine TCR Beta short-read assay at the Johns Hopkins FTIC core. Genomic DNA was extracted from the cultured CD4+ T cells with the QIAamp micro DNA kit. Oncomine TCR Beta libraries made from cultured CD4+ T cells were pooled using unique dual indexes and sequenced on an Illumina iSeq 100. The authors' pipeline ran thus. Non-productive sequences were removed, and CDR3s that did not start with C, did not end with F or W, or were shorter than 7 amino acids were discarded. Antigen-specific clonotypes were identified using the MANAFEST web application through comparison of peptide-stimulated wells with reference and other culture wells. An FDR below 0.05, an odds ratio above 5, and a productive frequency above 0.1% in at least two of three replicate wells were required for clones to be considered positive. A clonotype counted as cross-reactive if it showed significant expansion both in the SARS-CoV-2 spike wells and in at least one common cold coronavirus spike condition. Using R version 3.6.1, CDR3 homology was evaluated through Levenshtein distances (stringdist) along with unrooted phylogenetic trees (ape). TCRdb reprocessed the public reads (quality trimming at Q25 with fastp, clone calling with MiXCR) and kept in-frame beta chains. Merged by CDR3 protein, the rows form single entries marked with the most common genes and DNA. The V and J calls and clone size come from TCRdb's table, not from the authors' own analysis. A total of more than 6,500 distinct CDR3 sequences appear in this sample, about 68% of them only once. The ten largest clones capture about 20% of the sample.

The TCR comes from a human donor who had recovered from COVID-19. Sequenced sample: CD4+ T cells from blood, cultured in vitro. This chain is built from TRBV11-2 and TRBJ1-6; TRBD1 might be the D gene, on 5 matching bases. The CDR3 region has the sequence CASSRRQRDNSPLHF. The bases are TGTGCCAGCAGCCGCAGACAGAGAGATAATTCACCCCTCCACTTT.